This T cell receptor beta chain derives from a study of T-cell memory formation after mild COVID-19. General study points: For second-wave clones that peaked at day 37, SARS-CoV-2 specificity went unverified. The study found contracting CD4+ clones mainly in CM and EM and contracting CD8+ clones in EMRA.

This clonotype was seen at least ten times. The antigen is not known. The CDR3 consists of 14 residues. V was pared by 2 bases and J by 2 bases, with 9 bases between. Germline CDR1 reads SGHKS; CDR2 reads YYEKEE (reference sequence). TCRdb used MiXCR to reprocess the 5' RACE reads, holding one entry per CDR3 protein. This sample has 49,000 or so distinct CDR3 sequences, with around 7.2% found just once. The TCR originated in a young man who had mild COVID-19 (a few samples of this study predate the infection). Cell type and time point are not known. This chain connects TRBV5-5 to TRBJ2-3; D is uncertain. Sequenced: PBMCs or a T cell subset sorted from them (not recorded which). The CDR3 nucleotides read TGTGCCAGCAGCTTACAGCGAGTCACAGATACGCAGTATTTT. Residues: CASSLQRVTDTQYF.